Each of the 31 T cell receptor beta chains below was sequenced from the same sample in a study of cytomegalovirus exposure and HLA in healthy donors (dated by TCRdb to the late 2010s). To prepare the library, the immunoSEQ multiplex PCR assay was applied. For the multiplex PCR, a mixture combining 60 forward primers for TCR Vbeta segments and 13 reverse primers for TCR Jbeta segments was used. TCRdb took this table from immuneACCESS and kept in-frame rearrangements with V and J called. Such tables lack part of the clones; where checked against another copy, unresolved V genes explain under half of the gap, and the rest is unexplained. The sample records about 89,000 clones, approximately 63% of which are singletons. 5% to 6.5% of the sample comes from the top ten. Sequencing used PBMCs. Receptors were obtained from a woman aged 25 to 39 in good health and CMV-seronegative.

CDR3 residues: CASSLVSGGASYEQYF. CDR3 nucleotide sequence: TGTGCCAGCAGCTTAGTGAGCGGGGGGGCCTCCTACGAGCAGTACTTC. V is TRBV7-8 and J is TRBJ2-7; 10 bases match TRBD2. The length of the CDR3 is 16 residues. Germline V lookup: CDR1 SGHVS, CDR2 FQNEAQ. V was clipped by 1 base and J by 0 bases; unmatched bases: 3. The full variable domain, with the rest looked up from reference TRBV7-8 and TRBJ2-7, is GAGVSQSPRYKVAKRGQDVALRCDPISGHVSLFWYQQALGQGPEFLTYFQNEAQLDKSGLPSDRFFAERPEGSVSTLKIQRTQQEDSAVYLCASSLVSGGASYEQYFGPGTRLTVT.

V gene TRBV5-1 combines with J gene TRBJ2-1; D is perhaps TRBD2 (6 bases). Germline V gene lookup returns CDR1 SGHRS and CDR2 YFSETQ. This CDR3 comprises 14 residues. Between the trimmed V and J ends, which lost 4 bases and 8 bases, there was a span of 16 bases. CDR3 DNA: TGCGCCAGCAGCCCAGGGCGGGGAGTAGATGAGCAGTTCTTC. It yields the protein CASSPGRGVDEQFF.

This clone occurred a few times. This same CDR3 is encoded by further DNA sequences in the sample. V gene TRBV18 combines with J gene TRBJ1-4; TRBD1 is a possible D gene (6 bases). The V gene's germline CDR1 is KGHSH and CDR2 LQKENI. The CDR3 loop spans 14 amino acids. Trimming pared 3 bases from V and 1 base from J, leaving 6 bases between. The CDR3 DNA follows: TGTGCCAGCTCACCGACAGGAACTAATGAAAAACTGTTTTTT. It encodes CASSPTGTNEKLFF.

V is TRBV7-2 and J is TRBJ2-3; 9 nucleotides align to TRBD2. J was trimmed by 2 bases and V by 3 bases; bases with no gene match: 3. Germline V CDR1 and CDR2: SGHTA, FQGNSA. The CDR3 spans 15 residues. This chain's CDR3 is CASSFRTSATDTQYF. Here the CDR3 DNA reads TGTGCCAGCAGCTTCCGGACTAGCGCCACAGATACGCAGTATTTT.

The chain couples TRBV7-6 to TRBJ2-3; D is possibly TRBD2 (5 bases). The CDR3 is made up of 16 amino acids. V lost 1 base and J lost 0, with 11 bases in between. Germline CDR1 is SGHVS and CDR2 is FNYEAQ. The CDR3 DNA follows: TGTGCCAGCAGCTTAGGGACTCAATCTAGCACAGATACGCAGTATTTT. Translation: CASSLGTQSSTDTQYF.

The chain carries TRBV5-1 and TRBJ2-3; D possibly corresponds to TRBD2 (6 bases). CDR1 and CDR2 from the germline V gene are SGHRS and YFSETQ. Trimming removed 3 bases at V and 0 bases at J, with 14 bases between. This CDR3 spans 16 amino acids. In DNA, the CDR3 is TGCGCCAGCAGCTGGAAAAGGGACTCTAGCACAGATACGCAGTATTTT. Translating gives CASSWKRDSSTDTQYF. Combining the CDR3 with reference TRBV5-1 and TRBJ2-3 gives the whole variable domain KAGVTQTPRYLIKTRGQQVTLSCSPISGHRSVSWYQQTPGQGLQFLFEYFSETQRNKGNFPGRFSGRQFSNSRSEMNVSTLELGDSALYLCASSWKRDSSTDTQYFGPGTRLTVL.

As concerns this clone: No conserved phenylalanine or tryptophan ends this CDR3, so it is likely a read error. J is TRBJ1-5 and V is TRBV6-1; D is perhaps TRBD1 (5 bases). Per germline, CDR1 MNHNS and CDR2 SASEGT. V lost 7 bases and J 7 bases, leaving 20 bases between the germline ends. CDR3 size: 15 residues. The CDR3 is CASTPMSGSGQPQHL. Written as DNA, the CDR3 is TGTGCCAGCACCCCCATGTCAGGGTCGGGACAGCCCCAGCATCTT.

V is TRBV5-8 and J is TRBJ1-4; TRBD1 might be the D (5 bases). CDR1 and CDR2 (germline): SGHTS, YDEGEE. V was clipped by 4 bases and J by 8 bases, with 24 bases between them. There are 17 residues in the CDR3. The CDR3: CASSPSRLAGVKEKLFF. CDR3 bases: TGTGCCAGCAGCCCGTCCCGTCTTGCGGGGGTGAAGGAAAAACTGTTTTTT.

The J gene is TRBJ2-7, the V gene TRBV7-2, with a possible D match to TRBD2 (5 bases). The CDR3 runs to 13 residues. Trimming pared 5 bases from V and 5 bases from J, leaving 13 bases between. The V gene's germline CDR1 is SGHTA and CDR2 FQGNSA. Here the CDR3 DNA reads TGTGCCAGCAGCGCAAACTCGGAGGACGAGCAGTACTTC. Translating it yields CASSANSEDEQYF.

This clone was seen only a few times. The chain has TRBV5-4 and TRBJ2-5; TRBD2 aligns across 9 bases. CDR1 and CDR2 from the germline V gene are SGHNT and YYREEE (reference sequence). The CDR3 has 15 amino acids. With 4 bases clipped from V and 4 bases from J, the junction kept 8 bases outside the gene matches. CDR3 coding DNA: TGTGCCAGCAGCCCGGAGGTAGCGGGGGTAGAGACCCAGTACTTC. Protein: CASSPEVAGVETQYF. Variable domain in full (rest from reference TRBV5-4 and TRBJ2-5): ETGVTQSPTHLIKTRGQQVTLRCSSQSGHNTVSWYQQALGQGPQFIFQYYREEENGRGNFPPRFSGLQFPNYSSELNVNALELDDSALYLCASSPEVAGVETQYFGPGTRLLVL.

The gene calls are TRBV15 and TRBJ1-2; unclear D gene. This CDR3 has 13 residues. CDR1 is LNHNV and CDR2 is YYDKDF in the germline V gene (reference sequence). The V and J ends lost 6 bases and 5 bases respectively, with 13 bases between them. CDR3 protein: CATSGPGLYGYTF. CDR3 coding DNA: TGTGCCACCAGTGGGCCTGGGCTTTATGGCTACACCTTC. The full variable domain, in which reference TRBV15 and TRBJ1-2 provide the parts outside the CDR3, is DAMVIQNPRYQVTQFGKPVTLSCSQTLNHNVMYWYQQKSSQAPKLLFHYYDKDFNNEADTPDNFQSRRPNTSFCFLDIRSPGLGDTAMYLCATSGPGLYGYTFGSGTRLTVV.

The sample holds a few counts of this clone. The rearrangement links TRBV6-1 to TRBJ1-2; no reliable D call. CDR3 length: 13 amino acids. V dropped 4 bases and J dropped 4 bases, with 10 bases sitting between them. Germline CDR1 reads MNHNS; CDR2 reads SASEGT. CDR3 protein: CASSGTWSYGYTF. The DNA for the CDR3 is TGTGCCAGCAGTGGCACATGGAGCTATGGCTACACCTTC.

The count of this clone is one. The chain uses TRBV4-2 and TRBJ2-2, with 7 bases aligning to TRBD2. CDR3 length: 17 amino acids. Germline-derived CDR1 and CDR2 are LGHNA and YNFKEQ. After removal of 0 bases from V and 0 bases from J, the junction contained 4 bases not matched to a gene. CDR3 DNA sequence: TGTGCCAGCAGCCAAGAGGGAGGGGCCGCGAACACCGGGGAGCTGTTTTTT. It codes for CASSQEGGAANTGELFF.

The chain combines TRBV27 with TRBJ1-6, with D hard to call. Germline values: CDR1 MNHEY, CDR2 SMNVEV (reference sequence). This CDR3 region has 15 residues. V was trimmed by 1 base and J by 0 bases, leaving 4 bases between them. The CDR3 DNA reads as TGTGCCAGCAGTTTATATAGCTCCTATAATTCACCCCTCCACTTT. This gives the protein CASSLYSSYNSPLHF.

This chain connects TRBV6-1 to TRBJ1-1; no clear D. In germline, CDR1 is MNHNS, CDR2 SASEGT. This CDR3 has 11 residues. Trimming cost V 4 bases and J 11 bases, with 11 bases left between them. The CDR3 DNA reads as TGTGCCAGCAGTGGGAGGGAGGAGGCTTTCTTT. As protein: CASSGREEAFF.

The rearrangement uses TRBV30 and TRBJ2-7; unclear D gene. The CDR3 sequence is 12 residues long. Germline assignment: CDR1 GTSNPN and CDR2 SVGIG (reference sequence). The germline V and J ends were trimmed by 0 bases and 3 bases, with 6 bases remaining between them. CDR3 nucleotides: TGTGCCTGGAGTGTGGTGAGCTACGAGCAGTACTTC. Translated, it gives CAWSVVSYEQYF. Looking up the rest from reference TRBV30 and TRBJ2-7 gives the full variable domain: SQTIHQWPATLVQPVGSPLSLECTVEGTSNPNLYWYRQAAGRGLQLLFYSVGIGQISSEVPQNLSASRPQDRQFILSSKKLLLSDSGFYLCAWSVVSYEQYFGPGTRLTVT.

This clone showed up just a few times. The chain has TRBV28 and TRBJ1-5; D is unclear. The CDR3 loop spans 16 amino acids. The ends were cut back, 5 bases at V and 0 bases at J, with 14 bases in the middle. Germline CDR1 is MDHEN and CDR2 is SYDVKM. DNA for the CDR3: TGTGCCAGCAGTGGGTACACGGAGAATAGCAATCAGCCCCAGCATTTT. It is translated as CASSGYTENSNQPQHF.

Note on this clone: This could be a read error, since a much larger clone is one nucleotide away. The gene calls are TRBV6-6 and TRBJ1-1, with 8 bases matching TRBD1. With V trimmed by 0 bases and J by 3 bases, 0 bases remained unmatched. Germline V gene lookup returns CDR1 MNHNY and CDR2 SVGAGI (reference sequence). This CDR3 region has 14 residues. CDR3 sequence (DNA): TGTGCCAGCAGTTACTCACAGGGGGACACTGAAGCTTTCTTT. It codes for CASSYSQGDTEAFF.

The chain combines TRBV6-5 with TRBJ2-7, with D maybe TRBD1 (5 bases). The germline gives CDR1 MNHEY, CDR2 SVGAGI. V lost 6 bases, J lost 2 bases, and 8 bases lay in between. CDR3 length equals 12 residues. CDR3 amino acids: CASRDIAYEQYF. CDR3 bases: TGTGCCAGCAGGGACATAGCCTACGAGCAGTACTTC.

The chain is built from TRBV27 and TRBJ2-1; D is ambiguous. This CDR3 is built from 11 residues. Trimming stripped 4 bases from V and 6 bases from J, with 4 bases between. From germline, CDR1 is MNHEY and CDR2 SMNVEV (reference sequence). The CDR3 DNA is TGTGCCAGCAGTTACGGCAATGAGCAGTTCTTC. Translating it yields CASSYGNEQFF.

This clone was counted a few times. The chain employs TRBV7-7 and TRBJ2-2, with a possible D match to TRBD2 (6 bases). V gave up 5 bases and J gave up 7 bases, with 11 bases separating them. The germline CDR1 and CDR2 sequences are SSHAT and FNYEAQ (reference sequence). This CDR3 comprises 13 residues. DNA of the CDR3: TGTGCCAGCAGCCCCGGGACTTACGGGGAGCTGTTTTTT. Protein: CASSPGTYGELFF.

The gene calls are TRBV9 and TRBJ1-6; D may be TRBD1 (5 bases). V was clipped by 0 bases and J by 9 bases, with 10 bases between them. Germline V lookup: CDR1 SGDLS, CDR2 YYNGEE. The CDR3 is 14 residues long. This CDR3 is CASSVAGVGSPLHF. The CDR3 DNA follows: TGTGCCAGCAGCGTAGCGGGGGTAGGTTCACCCCTCCACTTT.

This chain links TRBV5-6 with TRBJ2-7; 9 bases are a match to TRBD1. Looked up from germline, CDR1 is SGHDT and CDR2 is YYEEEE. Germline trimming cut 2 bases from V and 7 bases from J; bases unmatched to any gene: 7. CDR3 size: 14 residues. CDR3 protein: CASSFPTGGREQYF. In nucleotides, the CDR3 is TGTGCCAGCAGCTTTCCGACAGGGGGTCGTGAGCAGTACTTC.

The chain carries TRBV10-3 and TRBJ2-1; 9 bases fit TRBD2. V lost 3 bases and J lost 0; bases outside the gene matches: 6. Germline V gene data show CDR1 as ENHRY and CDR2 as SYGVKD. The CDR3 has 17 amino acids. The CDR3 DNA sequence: TGTGCCATCAGTGATTATCTAGCGGGGAGCTCCTACAATGAGCAGTTCTTC. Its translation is CAISDYLAGSSYNEQFF.

In DNA form, the CDR3 reads TGCAGCGTTTCCCAGGGGGCGATCTACGAGCAGTACTTC. Translated, it gives CSVSQGAIYEQYF. The chain couples TRBV29-1 to TRBJ2-7; 8 bases fit TRBD1. Germline CDR1 reads SQVTM; CDR2 reads ANQGSEA. CDR3 length: 13 amino acids. V lost 5 bases, J lost 3 bases, and 6 bases stayed unmatched.

The CDR3 nucleotides are TGCGCCAGCATGCAGGCTGGGGAGACCCAGTACTTC. Translation: CASMQAGETQYF. The chain has TRBV5-1 and TRBJ2-5; no clear D gene. CDR3 length: 12 amino acids. The germline V gene encodes CDR1 SGHRS and CDR2 YFSETQ. V was shortened by 6 bases and J by 5 bases, with 11 bases between the two germline ends.

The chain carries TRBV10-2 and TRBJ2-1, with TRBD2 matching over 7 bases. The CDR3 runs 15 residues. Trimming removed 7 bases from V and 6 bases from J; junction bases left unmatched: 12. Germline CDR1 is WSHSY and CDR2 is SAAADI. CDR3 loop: CASKNSGYGVNEQFF. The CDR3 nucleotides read TGCGCCAGCAAAAATAGCGGGTACGGGGTCAATGAGCAGTTCTTC.

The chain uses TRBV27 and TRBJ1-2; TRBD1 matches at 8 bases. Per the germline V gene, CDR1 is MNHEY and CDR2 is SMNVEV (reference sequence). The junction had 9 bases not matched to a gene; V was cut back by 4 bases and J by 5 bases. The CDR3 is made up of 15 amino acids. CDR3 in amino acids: CASSSRTGTLYGYTF. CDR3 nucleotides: TGTGCCAGCAGTTCCCGGACAGGGACCCTATATGGCTACACCTTC.

The CDR3 here is CASSAEGGITGLYGYTF. CDR3 DNA sequence: TGTGCCAGCAGCGCGGAGGGGGGGATCACAGGGTTGTATGGCTACACCTTC. The V gene is TRBV9, the J gene TRBJ1-2, with D perhaps matching TRBD1 (6 bases). The germline V gene has CDR1 SGDLS and CDR2 YYNGEE. Trimming left V 3 bases short and J 5 bases short, with 23 bases between. This CDR3 is built from 17 residues.

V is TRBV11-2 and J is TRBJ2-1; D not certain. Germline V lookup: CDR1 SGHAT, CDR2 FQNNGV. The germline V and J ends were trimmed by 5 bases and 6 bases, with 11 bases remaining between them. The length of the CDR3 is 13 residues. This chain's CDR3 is CASSDQSLNEQFF. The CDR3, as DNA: TGTGCCAGCAGCGATCAGTCCCTCAATGAGCAGTTCTTC.

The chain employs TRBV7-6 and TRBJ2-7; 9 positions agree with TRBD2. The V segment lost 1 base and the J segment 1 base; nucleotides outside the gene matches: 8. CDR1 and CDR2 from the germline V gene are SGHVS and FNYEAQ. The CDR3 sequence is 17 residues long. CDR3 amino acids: CASSLGPVAGVSYEQYF. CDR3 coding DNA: TGTGCCAGCAGCTTAGGACCGGTAGCGGGGGTTTCCTACGAGCAGTACTTC.